This TCR beta chain appears in the sequencing data of a study of blood T cell repertoires in COVID-19. Whole-study context: COVID-19 samples, acute and convalescent, were from the United States, Italy and Spain. From T cells, B-cell-depleted T cells, or PBMCs came the material, which was cDNA or gDNA.

Looked up from germline, CDR1 is LGHDT and CDR2 is YNNKEL (reference sequence). The CDR3 extends over 19 amino acids. The V end lost 6 bases, the J end lost 0 bases, and 24 bases lay between the germline ends. As handled by the study authors: Amplification with reference gene primers provided the estimates of nucleated cell counts. The data were produced by immunoSEQ multiplex PCR, yet TCRdb's version contains in-frame clones alone and is incomplete. That table supplies the V and J calls and clone size; D and trimming were determined from the DNA. The sample carries around 97,000 clones, around 87% recorded once.

The receptor's source is a human donor in a cohort sampled during active COVID-19. This chain uses TRBV3-1 (or the pseudogene TRBV3-2) with TRBJ1-3, with D perhaps TRBD1 (6 bases). What was sequenced was peripheral blood. The CDR3 DNA sequence: TGTGCCAGCAGTCAAACCTACGGAACAGGGTCATCCTCTGGAAACACCATATATTTT. This codes for CASSQTYGTGSSSGNTIYF.